This T cell receptor (beta chain) was captured in a study of technical replicates of blood from a few donors. Using immunoSEQ multiplex PCR, the repertoire was profiled, and TCRdb retains in-frame clones only, with some absent. Counted here are some 87,000 clones, about 92% occurring once; the ten biggest clones make up more than 0.3%. The CDR3 loop spans 14 amino acids. Trimming shortened V by 4 bases and J by 4 bases, and 14 bases separated the two germline ends. The germline V gene has CDR1 SGDLS and CDR2 YYNGEE. The chain has TRBV9 and TRBJ1-2; tentatively, D is TRBD1 (6 bases). Sequencing input: T cells isolated from PBMCs. This TCR was recovered from a human donor in good health. CDR3 sequence: CASSQSSGVYGYTF. In nucleotides, the CDR3 is TGTGCCAGCAGCCAAAGTTCAGGGGTCTATGGCTACACCTTC. The complete variable domain, with remaining parts taken from reference TRBV9 and TRBJ1-2, reads DSGVTQTPKHLITATGQRVTLRCSPRSGDLSVYWYQQSLDQGLQFLIQYYNGEERAKGNILERFSAQQFPDLHSELNLSSLELGDSALYFCASSQSSGVYGYTFGSGTRLTVV.